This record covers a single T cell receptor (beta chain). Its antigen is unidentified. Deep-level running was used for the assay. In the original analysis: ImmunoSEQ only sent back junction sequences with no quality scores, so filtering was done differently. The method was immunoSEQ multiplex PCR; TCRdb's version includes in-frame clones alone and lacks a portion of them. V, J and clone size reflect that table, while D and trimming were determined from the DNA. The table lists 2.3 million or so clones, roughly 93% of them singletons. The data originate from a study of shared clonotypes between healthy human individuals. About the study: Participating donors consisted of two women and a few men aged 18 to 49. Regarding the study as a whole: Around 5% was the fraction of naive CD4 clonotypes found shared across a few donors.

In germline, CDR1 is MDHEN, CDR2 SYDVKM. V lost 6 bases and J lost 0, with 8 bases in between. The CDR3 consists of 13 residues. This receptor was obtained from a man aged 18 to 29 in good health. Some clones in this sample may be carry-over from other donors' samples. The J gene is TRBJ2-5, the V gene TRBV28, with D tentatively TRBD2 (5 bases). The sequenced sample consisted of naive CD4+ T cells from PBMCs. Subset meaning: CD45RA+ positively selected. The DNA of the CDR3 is TGTGCCAGCAGCGGGGAGTACCAAGAGACCCAGTACTTC. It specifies CASSGEYQETQYF.